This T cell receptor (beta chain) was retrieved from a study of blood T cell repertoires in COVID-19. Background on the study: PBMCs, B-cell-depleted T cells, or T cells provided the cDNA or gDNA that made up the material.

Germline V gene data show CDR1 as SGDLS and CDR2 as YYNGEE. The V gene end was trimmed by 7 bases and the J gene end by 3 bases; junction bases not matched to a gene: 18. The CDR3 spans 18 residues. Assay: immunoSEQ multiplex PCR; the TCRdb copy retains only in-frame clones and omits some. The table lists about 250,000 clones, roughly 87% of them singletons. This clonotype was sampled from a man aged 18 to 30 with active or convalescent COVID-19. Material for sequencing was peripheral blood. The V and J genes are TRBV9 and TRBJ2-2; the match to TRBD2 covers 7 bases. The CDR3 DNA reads TGTGCCAGCGGAGACCTTACAATTCTAGCGGACCACACCGGGGAGCTGTTTTTT. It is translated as CASGDLTILADHTGELFF.